This TCR beta chain was sequenced in a study of blood T cells in healthy people across ages. CDR3 size: 12 residues. The V and J ends lost 6 bases and 4 bases respectively, with 9 bases between them. Together with a sample-barcoded 5' primer, a J-beta primer mix was included in a second PCR lasting 7 to 11 cycles. TCRdb redid the calling of the 5' RACE reads with MiXCR, one entry per CDR3 protein. The sample carries about 680,000 distinct CDR3 sequences, over 45% recorded once. The genes are TRBV12-3 or TRBV12-4 and TRBJ1-2; D is uncertain. The sequence came from a woman aged 55-69 years in good health. Sequences were obtained from blood. The CDR3 protein is CASSSTPYGYTF. CDR3 sequence (DNA): TGTGCCAGCAGCTCTACGCCCTATGGCTACACCTTC.